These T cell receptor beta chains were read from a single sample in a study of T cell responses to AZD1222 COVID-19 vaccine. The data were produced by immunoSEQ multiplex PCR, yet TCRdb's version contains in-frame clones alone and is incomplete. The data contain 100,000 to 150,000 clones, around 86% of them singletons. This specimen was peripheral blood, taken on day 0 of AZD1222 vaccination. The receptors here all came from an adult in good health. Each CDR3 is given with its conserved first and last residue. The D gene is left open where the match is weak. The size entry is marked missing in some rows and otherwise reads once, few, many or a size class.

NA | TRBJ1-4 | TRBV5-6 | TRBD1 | TGTGCCAGCATCCGACTCGACAGGGGGGGAAAACTGTTTTTT | CASIRLDRGGKLFF
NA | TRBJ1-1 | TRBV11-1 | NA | TGTGCCAGCAGCTTCTGGGGAGTCAACCTGAACACTGAAGCTTTCTTT | CASSFWGVNLNTEAFF
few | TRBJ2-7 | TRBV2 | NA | TGTGCCAGCAGCCACAGGGAGCCCTACGAGCAGTACTTC | CASSHREPYEQYF
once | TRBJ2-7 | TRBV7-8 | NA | TGTGCCAGCAGCTACCGGATCATATACGAGCAGTACTTC | CASSYRIIYEQYF
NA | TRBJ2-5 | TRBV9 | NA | TGTGCCAGCAGCGTAGGCGCGCCCGCAGAGACCCAGTACTTC | CASSVGAPAETQYF
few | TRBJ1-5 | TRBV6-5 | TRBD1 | TGTGCCAGCAGGTTCCGGGACAGGGAACCCCAGCCCCAGCATTTT | CASRFRDREPQPQHF
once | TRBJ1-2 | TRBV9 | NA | TGTGCCAGCAGCGAGGGGGACCCAAACCGGGGCTACACCTTC | CASSEGDPNRGYTF
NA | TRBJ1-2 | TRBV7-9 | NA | TGTGCCAGCAGCCTGACAGGATTCTATGGCTACACCTTC | CASSLTGFYGYTF
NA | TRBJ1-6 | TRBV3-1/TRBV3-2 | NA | TGTGCCAGCAGCCAAAACAGATATTCACCCCTCCACTTT | CASSQNRYSPLHF
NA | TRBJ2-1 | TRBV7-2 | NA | TGTGCCAGCAGCTTCACCGGGACCTTGGACAATGAGCAGTTCTTC | CASSFTGTLDNEQFF
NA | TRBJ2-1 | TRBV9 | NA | TGTGCCAGCAGCCCTGATTTGATCAATGAGCAGTTCTTC | CASSPDLINEQFF
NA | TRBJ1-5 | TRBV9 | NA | TGTGCCAGCAGCGTAGGGGACATGACCAATCAGCCCCAGCATTTT | CASSVGDMTNQPQHF
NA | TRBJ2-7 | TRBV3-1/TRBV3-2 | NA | TGTGCCAGCAGCCAAGATCTTTGGTCAGGGTACGAGCAGTACTTC | CASSQDLWSGYEQYF
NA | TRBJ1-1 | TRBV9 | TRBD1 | TGTGCCAGCAGCGGGACAGGGTTAAGGGTTTCCACTGAAGCTTTCTTT | CASSGTGLRVSTEAFF
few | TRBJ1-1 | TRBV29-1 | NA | TGCAGCGGGTGGGGAGCCAACACTGAAGCTTTCTTT | CSGWGANTEAFF
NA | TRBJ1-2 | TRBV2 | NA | TGTGCCAGCCGGGACCTAGCTAACTATGGCTACACCTTC | CASRDLANYGYTF
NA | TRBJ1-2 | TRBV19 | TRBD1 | TGTGCCAGTAGTATTCCTATGACAGGGTCGGTGAGCTACACCTTC | CASSIPMTGSVSYTF
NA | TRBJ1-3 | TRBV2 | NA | TGTGCCAGCAGCCCCCTCGGCTTGGCTGGAAACACCATATATTTT | CASSPLGLAGNTIYF
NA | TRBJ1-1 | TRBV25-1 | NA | TGTGCCAGCGCGGGATCGGGAACGAGGACTGAAGCTTTCTTT | CASAGSGTRTEAFF
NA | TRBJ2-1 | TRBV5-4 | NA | TGTGCCAGCAGCTGGACCGGGGACAATGAGCAGTTCTTC | CASSWTGDNEQFF
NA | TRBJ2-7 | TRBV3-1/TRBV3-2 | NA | TGTGCCAGCAGCCGGAGAGTCTACGAGCAGTACTTC | CASSRRVYEQYF
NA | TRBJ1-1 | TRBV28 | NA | TGTGTCAGCCCTAAGTGGGGGGCGAAGGGACATATGAACACTGAAGCTTTCTTT | CVSPKWGAKGHMNTEAFF
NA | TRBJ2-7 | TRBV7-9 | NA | TGTGCCAGCAGCCCCTCAGGGGGGAACTACGAGCAGTACTTC | CASSPSGGNYEQYF
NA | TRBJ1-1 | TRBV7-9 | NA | TGTGCCAGCAGCTTGACAGCCGGTCTGAACACTGAAGCTTTCTTT | CASSLTAGLNTEAFF
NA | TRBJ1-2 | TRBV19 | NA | TGTGCCAGTAGTACTCCGGCTGCCGGCTATGGCTACACCTTC | CASSTPAAGYGYTF
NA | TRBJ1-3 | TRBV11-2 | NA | TGTGCCAGCAGCCCCCCCCAAGGAAACACCATATATTTT | CASSPPQGNTIYF
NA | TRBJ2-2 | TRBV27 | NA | TGTGCCAGCAGTGTACGGGGGACAGCTAACACCGGGGAGCTGTTTTTT | CASSVRGTANTGELFF
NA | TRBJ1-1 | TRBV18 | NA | TGTGCCAGCTCACCGGAAAGGCTTGAAGCTTTCTTT | CASSPERLEAFF
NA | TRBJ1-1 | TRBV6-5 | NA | TGTGCCAGCAGTTACCGACAGGACACTGAAGCTTTCTTT | CASSYRQDTEAFF
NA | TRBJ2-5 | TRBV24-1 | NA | TGTGCCACCAGTGATTCTATGAGGGAGACCCAGTACTTC | CATSDSMRETQYF
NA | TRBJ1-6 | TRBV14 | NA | TGTGCCAGCAGCCAAGAGGGTTACAGGGATAATTCACCCCTCCACTTT | CASSQEGYRDNSPLHF
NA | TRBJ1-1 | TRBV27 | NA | TGTGCCAGCAGTTTACTGTCTTCTCCCATGAACACTGAAGCTTTCTTT | CASSLLSSPMNTEAFF
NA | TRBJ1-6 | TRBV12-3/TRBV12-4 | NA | TGTGCCAGCACCTCTGAACGAGTTTCACCCCTCCACTTT | CASTSERVSPLHF
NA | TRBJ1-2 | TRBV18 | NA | TGTGCCAGCTCACCGTCCCAGGTGCTAGTTGGCTACACCTTC | CASSPSQVLVGYTF
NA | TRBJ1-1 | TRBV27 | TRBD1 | TGTGCCGCCCCCGGCCCTTTACAGGGGTTGGGCACTGAAGCTTTCTTT | CAAPGPLQGLGTEAFF
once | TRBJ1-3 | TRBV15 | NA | TGTGCCACCAGCACGAGGGAGCGGAGCTCTGGAAACACCATATATTTT | CATSTRERSSGNTIYF
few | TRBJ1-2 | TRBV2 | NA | TGTGCCAGCAGTGATTATCGGGAGAACTATGGCTACACCTTC | CASSDYRENYGYTF